The entry below gives a single TCR beta chain sequence along with its context. This CDR3 is 15 amino acids long. Germline CDR1 reads MNHNS; CDR2 reads SASEGT. The V segment lost 4 bases and the J segment 3 bases; nucleotides outside the gene matches: 6. The data belong to a study of shared clonotypes between healthy human individuals. Only in-frame clones appear in the TCRdb table, and some are missing; sequencing was by immunoSEQ multiplex PCR. The sample shows about 2.4 million clones, more than 85% of them seen only once. Sequenced sample: naive CD4+ T cells from PBMCs. The subset was: CD45RA+ positively selected. This TCR was sampled from a man aged 18 to 29 in good health. Some clones in this sample may be carry-over from other donors' samples. The J gene is TRBJ2-1, the V gene TRBV6-1, with TRBD1 identical over 7 bases. DNA for the CDR3: TGTGCCAGCAGTGGCCGGGACAGCCACTACAATGAGCAGTTCTTC. This encodes CASSGRDSHYNEQFF.